The 24 T cell receptor beta chains below were found in one sample sequenced in a study of identical twins. TCRdb redid the calling of the 5' RACE reads with MiXCR, one entry per CDR3 protein. Of around 960,000 distinct CDR3 sequences in the sample, approximately 13% were seen once. The data also belong to a second study, concerning yellow fever vaccine responses in identical twins.

Sequencing was carried out using PBMCs. These receptor sequences come from a woman aged 18-30 years in good health.

This clonotype has more than one count but fewer than ten. This chain joins TRBV3-1 and TRBJ2-5, with 10 bases matching TRBD2. V shed 1 base and J 3 bases; nucleotides not matched to a gene: 2. Germline CDR1 and CDR2: LGHDT and YNNKEL (reference sequence). The CDR3 sequence is 15 residues long. CDR3 loop: CASSQVAGGKETQYF. CDR3 nucleotide sequence: TGTGCCAGCAGCCAAGTAGCGGGAGGTAAAGAGACCCAGTACTTC.

This clonotype was detected a few times. The chain couples TRBV6-2 or TRBV6-3 to TRBJ2-7; D gene unclear. The CDR3 loop spans 13 amino acids. V lost 0 bases and J 5 bases, leaving 8 bases between the germline ends. Germline V lookup: CDR1 MNHEY, CDR2 SVGEGT. The CDR3, as DNA: TGTGCCAGCAGTTACTCCCAGTCCAACGAGCAGTACGTC. Translation: CASSYSQSNEQYV.

The CDR3 DNA follows: TGCAGTGCTGGACAGCCTGGGAACACTGAAGCTTTCTTT. Encoded protein: CSAGQPGNTEAFF. This chain connects TRBV20-1 to TRBJ1-1; perhaps TRBD1 as D (6 bases). V was shortened by 5 bases and J by 1 base, with 11 bases between the two germline ends. The CDR3 has 13 amino acids. CDR1 is DFQATT, CDR2 SNEGSKA, per germline (reference sequence).

Only a few counts were recorded for this clonotype. This chain uses TRBV3-1 with TRBJ2-7, with TRBD2 as a possible D gene (5 bases). The V end lost 5 bases, the J end lost 6 bases, and 14 bases lay between the germline ends. CDR1 is LGHDT and CDR2 is YNNKEL in the germline V gene (reference sequence). The CDR3 extends over 13 amino acids. CDR3 DNA sequence: TGTGCCAGCAGCGACACGTTGGACTCCGAGCAGTACGTC. Translating gives CASSDTLDSEQYV.

J is TRBJ2-4 and V is TRBV11-2; 16 bases line up with TRBD2. The germline V gene has CDR1 SGHAT and CDR2 FQNNGV. Germline trimming cut 4 bases from V and 8 bases from J; bases unmatched to any gene: 11. The CDR3 loop spans 18 amino acids. The CDR3 is CASSYSGLAGGERDIQYF. CDR3 in DNA: TGTGCCAGCAGCTACTCGGGACTAGCGGGAGGGGAGAGAGACATTCAGTACTTC.

This chain connects TRBV2 to TRBJ2-1, with a possible D match to TRBD2 (5 bases). The V and J ends lost 5 bases and 9 bases respectively, with 17 bases between them. Germline-derived CDR1 and CDR2 are SNHLY and FYNNEI. This CDR3 comprises 14 residues. The CDR3 DNA sequence: TGTGCCAGCAGTCAGTCTAGCTCCCTTGGTGAGCAGTTCTTC. This translates into CASSQSSSLGEQFF.

This clonotype showed up just a few times. The chain carries TRBV20-1 and TRBJ2-2; D is possibly TRBD1 (7 bases). This CDR3 has 15 amino acids. The germline V gene encodes CDR1 DFQATT and CDR2 SNEGSKA (reference sequence). V lost 3 bases and J 5 bases, leaving 16 bases between the germline ends. The CDR3 region has the DNA TGCAGTGCTAGGAGGGCAGGGGGGCAAACCGGGGAGCTGTTTTTT. It encodes CSARRAGGQTGELFF.

The gene calls are TRBV6-2 or TRBV6-3 and TRBJ2-1; 11 bases align to TRBD2. CDR3 length: 16 residues. Trimming removed 5 bases from V and 7 bases from J; junction bases left unmatched: 10. CDR1 MNHEY and CDR2 SVGEGT come from the germline V gene. The CDR3 nucleotides are TGTGCCAGCAGTCCCCCACTAGCGGGAGCGGGTAATGAGCAGTTCTTC. It encodes CASSPPLAGAGNEQFF.

This clonotype was seen repeatedly, ten times or more. The chain couples TRBV12-3 or TRBV12-4 to TRBJ2-1, with 11 nucleotides matching TRBD2. The V and J ends lost 7 bases and 2 bases, in that order; junction bases with no gene match: 10. The CDR3 length is 17 residues. The CDR3 DNA reads as TGTGCCAGCACCAAAACTAGCGGGAGTATTCCCTACAATGAGCAGTTCTTC. It translates to CASTKTSGSIPYNEQFF.

The genes are TRBV7-2 and TRBJ2-1; 9 nucleotides line up with TRBD2. The J segment lost 5 bases and the V segment lost 5 bases, leaving 7 bases of the junction unmatched. CDR3 length: 15 amino acids. The germline gives CDR1 SGHTA, CDR2 FQGNSA. CDR3 sequence reads: CASSQGLAQNNEQFF. The DNA for the CDR3 is TGTGCCAGCAGCCAGGGACTAGCACAAAACAATGAGCAGTTCTTC.

This clonotype has a handful of counts. The CDR3, as DNA: TGTGCCAGCAGCCAGGAAACTAGCGGGAAACGCACAGATACGCAGTATTTT. This encodes CASSQETSGKRTDTQYF. This rearrangement joins TRBV4-2 to TRBJ2-3, with 10 bases fitting TRBD2. The V gene end was trimmed by 3 bases and the J gene end by 1 base; junction bases not matched to a gene: 7. The CDR3 covers 17 residues. The germline V gene encodes CDR1 LGHNA and CDR2 YNFKEQ.

The rearrangement uses TRBV11-2 and TRBJ2-7, with TRBD2 matching 7 bases. The CDR3 runs 14 residues. The V gene end was trimmed by 3 bases and the J gene end by 2 bases; junction bases not matched to a gene: 4. The germline V gene has CDR1 SGHAT and CDR2 FQNNGV. CDR3 region: CASSFGGGAYEQYV. The CDR3 bases are TGTGCCAGCAGCTTCGGTGGGGGGGCCTACGAGCAGTACGTC.

In this sample, this clonotype turned up a few times. The J gene is TRBJ2-7, the V gene TRBV7-9; 10 bases agree with TRBD1. Germline V gene lookup returns CDR1 SEHNR and CDR2 FQNEAQ (reference sequence). V gave up 4 bases and J gave up 4 bases; unmatched junction bases: 7. There are 15 residues in the CDR3. CDR3 DNA sequence: TGTGCCAGCAGCTCAGGCCGGGACAGGGGTTACGAGCAGTACGTC. It codes for CASSSGRDRGYEQYV.

In its sample, this clonotype was seen a few times. The chain recombines TRBV10-3 with TRBJ2-1, with a possible D match to TRBD1 (6 bases). The germline V gene has CDR1 ENHRY and CDR2 SYGVKD. The germline V and J ends were trimmed by 3 bases and 6 bases, with 15 bases remaining between them. CDR3 length: 15 residues. The CDR3: CAISDAGTRVNEQFF. The CDR3 nucleotides are TGTGCCATCAGTGACGCCGGGACACGGGTCAATGAGCAGTTCTTC.

This clonotype was found a few times. This chain joins TRBV12-3 or TRBV12-4 and TRBJ2-7, with D perhaps matching TRBD1 or TRBD2 (5 bases each). This CDR3 contains 14 residues. V lost 4 bases, J lost 4 bases, and 14 bases lay in between. The CDR3 DNA reads as TGTGCCAGCAGTTCCGCCGGGACGGAGTACGAGCAGTACTTC. Its protein is CASSSAGTEYEQYF.

This clonotype was picked up many times. The gene calls are TRBV7-8 and TRBJ2-7; 10 bases line up with TRBD2. This CDR3 region has 16 residues. V trimming: 3 bases; J trimming: 5 bases; junction bases outside the gene matches: 10. Germline CDR1 reads SGHVS; CDR2 reads FQNEAQ. CDR3 sequence (DNA): TGTGCCAGCAGCTTGGCTAGCGGGGGAAAGGGTAACGAGCAGTACGTC. Translating gives CASSLASGGKGNEQYV.

This chain uses TRBV20-1 with TRBJ2-5; 8 nucleotides match TRBD1. CDR3 length: 14 amino acids. V was pared by 5 bases and J by 2 bases, with 7 bases of the junction left unmatched. Germline V gene lookup returns CDR1 DFQATT and CDR2 SNEGSKA (reference sequence). CDR3 DNA sequence: TGCAGTGCTCCGCAGGGGGCCAAGCAAGAGACCCAGTACTTC. The encoded protein is CSAPQGAKQETQYF.

The chain couples TRBV23-1 to TRBJ2-4; TRBD2 agrees at 8 bases. TRBV23-1 is annotated as an ORF whose role is uncertain. J gave up 3 bases and V 8 bases, and 6 bases lay outside the gene matches. The CDR3 sequence is 14 residues long. CDR3 in amino acids: CASSAGEDKNIQYF. The CDR3 DNA is TGCGCCAGCTCAGCGGGAGAGGACAAAAACATTCAGTACTTC.

The chain is built from TRBV7-9 and TRBJ2-2; D remains unclear. CDR1 SEHNR and CDR2 FQNEAQ come from the germline V gene (reference sequence). Trimming cost V 2 bases and J 0 bases, with 10 bases left between them. The CDR3 loop spans 16 amino acids. In nucleotides, the CDR3 is TGTGCCAGCAGCTTATTCACGGGCGCGAACACCGGGGAGCTGTTTTTT. Translated: CASSLFTGANTGELFF. The full variable domain, with the rest looked up from reference TRBV7-9 and TRBJ2-2, is DTGVSQNPRHKITKRGQNVTFRCDPISEHNRLYWYRQTLGQGPEFLTYFQNEAQLEKSRLLSDRFSAERPKGSFSTLEIQRTEQGDSAMYLCASSLFTGANTGELFFGEGSRLTVL.

This clonotype was seen at least ten times. The V gene is TRBV18, the J gene TRBJ1-2; maybe TRBD1 (5 bases). Germline V gives CDR1 KGHSH, CDR2 LQKENI. The length of the CDR3 is 16 residues. Trimming removed 3 bases from V and 5 bases from J, with 19 bases in between. CDR3 residues: CASSPDDSEGFYGYTF. DNA for the CDR3: TGTGCCAGCTCACCGGATGACAGCGAGGGTTTTTATGGCTACACCTTC.

The chain recombines TRBV10-3 with TRBJ2-5; maybe TRBD2 (6 bases). The V end lost 0 bases, the J end lost 0 bases, and 11 bases lay between the germline ends. Germline V gene lookup returns CDR1 ENHRY and CDR2 SYGVKD. CDR3 size: 16 residues. The CDR3 region is CAISESHRDYQETQYF. The CDR3 DNA reads as TGTGCCATCAGTGAGTCGCACCGGGACTACCAAGAGACCCAGTACTTC.

This clonotype has more than one count but fewer than ten. The chain employs TRBV27 and TRBJ2-1, with 11 bases that match TRBD2. CDR1 is MNHEY and CDR2 is SMNVEV in the germline V gene (reference sequence). Trimming removed 5 bases from V and 9 bases from J; junction bases left unmatched: 9. This CDR3 has 15 residues. CDR3 in DNA: TGTGCCAGCAGTCCCCTGCCGACTAGCGGGATTGAGCAGTTCTTC. Protein product: CASSPLPTSGIEQFF.

The chain joins TRBV4-2 to TRBJ2-7; TRBD1 matches at 10 bases. This CDR3 is 16 amino acids long. Losses at the gene ends were 1 base for V and 6 bases for J; bases not matched to a gene: 9. Germline V gives CDR1 LGHNA, CDR2 YNFKEQ. CDR3 in DNA: TGTGCCAGCAGCCAAGGGCTTGGGACAGGGGTTTTCGAGCAGTACTTC. It encodes CASSQGLGTGVFEQYF.

CDR3 protein: CASSKVTARRGGTSDSDEQYF. In DNA form, the CDR3 reads TGTGCCAGCAGCAAAGTGACGGCGCGAAGGGGGGGGACTAGCGATTCGGACGAGCAGTACTTC. This chain joins TRBV21-1 and TRBJ2-7; the table assigns TRBD2, which was not confirmed against the DNA. TRBV21-1 is shown as a pseudogene. The CDR3 has 21 residues.